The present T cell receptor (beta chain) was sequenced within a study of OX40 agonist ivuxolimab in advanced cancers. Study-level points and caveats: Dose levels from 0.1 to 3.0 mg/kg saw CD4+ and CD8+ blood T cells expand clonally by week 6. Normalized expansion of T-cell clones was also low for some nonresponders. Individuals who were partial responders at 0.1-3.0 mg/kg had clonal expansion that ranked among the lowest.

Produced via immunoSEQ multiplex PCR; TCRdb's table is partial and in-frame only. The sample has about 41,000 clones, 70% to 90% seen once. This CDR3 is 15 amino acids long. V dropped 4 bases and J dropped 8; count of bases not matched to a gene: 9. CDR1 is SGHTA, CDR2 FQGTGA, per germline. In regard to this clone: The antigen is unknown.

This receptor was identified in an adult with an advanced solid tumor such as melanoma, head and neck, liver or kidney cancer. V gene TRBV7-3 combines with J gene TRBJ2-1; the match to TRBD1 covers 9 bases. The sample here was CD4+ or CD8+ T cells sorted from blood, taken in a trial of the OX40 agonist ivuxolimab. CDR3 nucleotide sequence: TGTGCCAGCAGCTCCCAAGGGACAGGGAAGTATGAGCAGTTCTTC. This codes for CASSSQGTGKYEQFF.